A selection of T cell receptor beta chains follows, all from one sample in a study of identical twins. TCRdb independently ran MiXCR on the 5' RACE reads; one entry per CDR3 protein. Among roughly 720,000 distinct CDR3 sequences listed, 18% were seen once. In addition, the sample was reused for a study of T cells expressing NK-cell markers.

The sample taken for sequencing was PBMCs. Every receptor here comes from a woman aged 18-35 years in good health. CDR3s include the opening cysteine and the closing phenylalanine or tryptophan. D genes are given only for firm matches. A row's size may be missing; if present it is once, few, many or a size class.

>TRBV4-3|NA|TRBJ2-7|NA
CASSHRGKGDYEQYF
TGCGCCAGCAGCCACCGAGGAAAAGGGGACTACGAGCAGTACTTC
>TRBV20-1|NA|TRBJ1-2|NA
CSAGRDTPPYGYTF
TGCAGTGCTGGCCGGGACACACCTCCCTATGGCTACACCTTC
>TRBV12-3/TRBV12-4|TRBD1|TRBJ2-7|NA
CASALDRGEQYF
TGTGCCAGCGCCCTCGACAGGGGCGAGCAGTACTTC
>TRBV6-5|TRBD1|TRBJ1-2|NA
CASSSPGTGDGYTF
TGTGCCAGCAGTTCCCCCGGGACAGGGGATGGCTACACCTTC
>TRBV20-1|TRBD2|TRBJ2-7|NA
CSALGLAGLEQYF
TGCAGTGCCCTCGGACTAGCGGGGCTCGAGCAGTACTTC
>TRBV6-4|NA|TRBJ2-3|many
CASSETSGSDTQYF
TGTGCCAGCAGTGAGACCTCAGGGTCAGATACGCAGTATTTT
>TRBV12-3/TRBV12-4|TRBD2|TRBJ2-2|few
CASALAGTGELFF
TGTGCCAGCGCTTTAGCGGGGACCGGGGAGCTGTTTTTT
>TRBV12-3/TRBV12-4|NA|TRBJ1-1|NA
CASSSAFPEAFF
TGTGCCAGCAGTTCGGCATTCCCCGAAGCTTTCTTT
>TRBV10-3|NA|TRBJ2-3|once
CAIAQGKNTQYF
TGTGCCATCGCCCAGGGGAAAAATACGCAGTATTTT
>TRBV29-1|NA|TRBJ2-7|few
CSVEDTVSYEQYF
TGCAGCGTTGAAGATACGGTCTCCTACGAGCAGTACTTC
>TRBV5-1|TRBD1|TRBJ2-7|few
CASSSDRGLYEQYF
TGTGCCAGCAGCTCGGACAGGGGGCTCTACGAGCAGTACTTC
>TRBV4-2|NA|TRBJ1-1|NA
CASSRRLVENTEAFF
TGTGCCAGCAGCCGGCGGTTGGTGGAGAACACTGAAGCTTTCTTT
>TRBV29-1|NA|TRBJ2-1|few
CSVGQGYQAVLFF
TGCAGCGTTGGACAAGGGTACCAGGCGGTCCTATTCTTC
>TRBV6-5|TRBD1|TRBJ2-7|NA
CASSSSGTASYEQYF
TGTGCCAGCAGTTCCTCCGGGACAGCTTCTTACGAGCAGTACTTC
>TRBV7-2|NA|TRBJ2-3|NA
CASSFNWRNPTDTQYF
TGTGCCAGCAGCTTTAATTGGCGGAATCCCACAGATACGCAGTATTTT
>TRBV29-1|TRBD2|TRBJ2-5|NA
CSVVASGETQYF
TGCAGCGTTGTGGCTAGCGGAGAGACCCAGTACTTC
>TRBV4-2|NA|TRBJ2-5|few
CASSQDQGETQYF
TGTGCCAGCAGCCAGGACCAAGGAGAGACCCAGTACTTC
>TRBV15|NA|TRBJ2-3|NA
CATSTSPDTQYF
TGTGCCACCAGCACCTCACCAGATACGCAGTATTTT
>TRBV27|TRBD2|TRBJ2-1|NA
CASGSGRMVDEQFF
TGTGCCAGCGGTAGCGGGAGGATGGTCGATGAGCAGTTCTTC
>TRBV10-3|NA|TRBJ2-2|NA
CAITPGRTGELFF
TGTGCCATCACCCCGGGGAGGACCGGGGAGCTGTTTTTT
>TRBV6-2/TRBV6-3|NA|TRBJ2-4|many
CASSYFGTHKNIQYF
TGTGCCAGCAGCTACTTCGGGACGCATAAAAACATTCAGTACTTC
>TRBV20-1|NA|TRBJ1-1|few
CSASFMNTEAFF
TGCAGTGCTAGTTTTATGAACACTGAAGCTTTCTTT
>TRBV6-5|NA|TRBJ1-2|NA
CASSYTGEDGYTF
TGTGCCAGCAGTTACACGGGGGAGGATGGCTACACCTTC
>TRBV10-3|TRBD2|TRBJ2-1|few
CAIGLTSGILGNEQFF
TGTGCCATCGGCCTGACTAGCGGGATTTTGGGCAATGAGCAGTTCTTC
>TRBV29-1|NA|TRBJ2-2|NA
CSVAGMRGGELFF
TGCAGCGTGGCCGGGATGCGGGGCGGGGAGCTGTTTTTT
>TRBV14|NA|TRBJ1-1|few
CASSHPNGGNTEAFF
TGTGCCAGCAGCCACCCTAACGGCGGGAACACTGAAGCTTTCTTT
>TRBV6-5|NA|TRBJ2-5|few
CASSYRRLGGGGETQYF
TGTGCCAGCAGTTATCGACGACTCGGAGGGGGTGGCGAGACCCAGTACTTC
>TRBV9|NA|TRBJ2-7|NA
CASSAEGIGEQYF
TGTGCCAGCAGCGCGGAGGGTATCGGCGAGCAGTACTTC
>TRBV20-1|NA|TRBJ1-4|NA
CSASTSADEKLFF
TGCAGTGCTAGTACCTCTGCGGATGAAAAACTGTTTTTT
>TRBV6-1|TRBD2|TRBJ2-3|few
CASKGLAGGDTQYF
TGTGCCAGCAAAGGACTAGCGGGGGGTGATACGCAGTATTTT
>TRBV5-1|TRBD2|TRBJ2-3|NA
CASSLEQRGGADTQYF
TGCGCCAGCAGCTTGGAACAGCGGGGAGGAGCAGATACGCAGTATTTT
>TRBV7-9|NA|TRBJ1-1|many
CASSPQGPTEAFF
TGTGCCAGCAGCCCTCAGGGACCCACTGAAGCTTTCTTT
>TRBV5-1|NA|TRBJ2-1|NA
CASSASGTTYNEQFF
TGCGCCAGCAGCGCTTCCGGGACAACCTACAATGAGCAGTTCTTC
>TRBV7-6|NA|TRBJ2-5|few
CASSFLTGETQYF
TGTGCCAGCAGCTTTCTTACGGGAGAGACCCAGTACTTC
>TRBV12-3/TRBV12-4|TRBD1|TRBJ2-2|NA
CASSSLRQGTTGAGELFF
TGTGCCAGCAGTTCTCTTCGACAGGGGACAACGGGGGCCGGGGAGCTGTTTTTT
>TRBV20-1|NA|TRBJ2-7|few
CSACTPDRESYEQYF
TGCAGTGCTTGTACGCCCGACAGAGAGTCCTACGAGCAGTACTTC
>TRBV29-1|TRBD1|TRBJ2-7|few
CSVEEQGTYEQYF
TGCAGCGTTGAAGAACAGGGGACCTACGAGCAGTACTTC
>TRBV2|NA|TRBJ2-2|NA
CASRIRVNTGELFF
TGTGCCAGCAGAATTAGGGTGAACACCGGGGAGCTGTTTTTT
>TRBV10-3|NA|TRBJ2-5|few
CAISEVRGYQETQYF
TGTGCCATCAGTGAAGTCAGGGGCTACCAAGAGACCCAGTACTTC
>TRBV10-3|TRBD2|TRBJ2-7|NA
CAISPTSADYEQYF
TGTGCCATCAGTCCGACTAGCGCGGACTACGAGCAGTACTTC
>TRBV6-5|NA|TRBJ2-3|few
CASSYSSRGKGDTQYF
TGTGCCAGCAGTTACTCTTCCAGGGGTAAAGGAGATACGCAGTATTTT
>TRBV7-3|NA|TRBJ2-7|few
CASSQGRGTPLYEQYF
TGTGCCAGCAGCCAAGGGAGGGGGACGCCACTTTACGAGCAGTACTTC
>TRBV6-2/TRBV6-3|NA|TRBJ2-4|once
CASSLGRNNIQYF
TGTGCCAGCAGTCTGGGGCGGAATAACATTCAGTACTTC
>TRBV12-3/TRBV12-4|TRBD2|TRBJ2-7|few
CASSIGTIYEQYF
TGTGCCAGCAGTATCGGGACTATCTACGAGCAGTACTTC
>TRBV5-6|NA|TRBJ2-7|few
CASTVTRGVDEQYF
TGTGCCAGCACCGTTACTAGGGGGGTTGACGAGCAGTACTTC
>TRBV27|NA|TRBJ2-1|NA
CASRGINYNEQFF
TGTGCCAGCCGGGGGATAAACTACAATGAGCAGTTCTTC
>TRBV5-1|NA|TRBJ2-4|few
CASRGDGGTQYF
TGCGCCAGCAGAGGGGACGGAGGGACTCAGTACTTC
>TRBV18|NA|TRBJ1-4|few
CASSPRSGTGEKLFF
TGTGCCAGCTCACCGCGCAGCGGGACTGGCGAAAAACTGTTTTTT
>TRBV12-3/TRBV12-4|NA|TRBJ1-5|NA
CASSLSGVNQPQHF
TGTGCCAGCAGTCTTTCAGGGGTCAATCAGCCCCAGCATTTT
>TRBV5-1|NA|TRBJ2-2|NA
CASSWAVPGELFF
TGCGCCAGCAGCTGGGCGGTCCCCGGGGAGCTGTTTTTT
>TRBV19|NA|TRBJ1-2|few
CASRPGRINYGYTF
TGTGCCAGTCGGCCGGGACGGATCAACTATGGCTACACCTTC